The following is a TCR beta chain sequence with its context. The antigen is undetermined. A junction boundary mismatches the germline segment, possibly from a read error. TCRdb re-derived calls from the reads in MiXCR, one entry per CDR3 protein. This sample has hundreds of thousands of distinct CDR3 sequences, with 30% to 40% found just once. These data belong to a study of T cell repertoires in cytomegalovirus infection. Turning to the study itself: TCR beta signatures that were public indicated CMV infection and matching HLA type. Study-level results: HLA-C-restricted TCR beta clonotypes specific for CMV led the ex vivo response.

Germline-derived CDR1 and CDR2 are MNHEY and SMNVEV (reference sequence). This CDR3 has 13 amino acids. This TCR came from a human donor in good health (CMV status not recorded). Some clones in this sample may be carry-over from other donors' samples. The rearrangement joins TRBV27 to TRBJ2-3, with 8 bases lining up with TRBD2. The sample was cultured PBMCs, taken from culture after CMV antigen stimulation. Written as DNA, the CDR3 is TGTGTCAGCAGAGGGACTAGGACGGATACGCAGTATTTT. Amino acid sequence: CVSRGTRTDTQYF.